This entry features one T cell receptor (beta chain) sequence. Data came from immunoSEQ multiplex PCR; TCRdb stores just in-frame clones and leaves some out. Among 1.5 million to 2.5 million clones listed, just under 95% were seen once. CD45RO-negative cells were positively selected for CCR7, leaving out terminally differentiated effector memory CD45RA+ cells. Adult donors, all healthy and HIV-negative, had no recent acute infections or vaccinations. All of the donors resided in Nashville, Tennessee, and each was a Caucasian adult. These data come from a study of shared clonotypes between healthy human individuals. From germline, CDR1 is GTSNPN and CDR2 SVGIG (reference sequence). Deletions cut 0 bases from V and 5 bases from J, with 10 bases between. The CDR3 is 13 residues long.

The source is a man aged 18 to 30 in good health. The genes are TRBV30 and TRBJ1-1; D is ambiguous. The sample consisted of naive CD8+ T cells sorted from blood. CDR3 in amino acids: CAWSVLLGTEAFF. Here the CDR3 DNA reads TGTGCCTGGAGTGTACTCCTGGGGACTGAAGCTTTCTTT.